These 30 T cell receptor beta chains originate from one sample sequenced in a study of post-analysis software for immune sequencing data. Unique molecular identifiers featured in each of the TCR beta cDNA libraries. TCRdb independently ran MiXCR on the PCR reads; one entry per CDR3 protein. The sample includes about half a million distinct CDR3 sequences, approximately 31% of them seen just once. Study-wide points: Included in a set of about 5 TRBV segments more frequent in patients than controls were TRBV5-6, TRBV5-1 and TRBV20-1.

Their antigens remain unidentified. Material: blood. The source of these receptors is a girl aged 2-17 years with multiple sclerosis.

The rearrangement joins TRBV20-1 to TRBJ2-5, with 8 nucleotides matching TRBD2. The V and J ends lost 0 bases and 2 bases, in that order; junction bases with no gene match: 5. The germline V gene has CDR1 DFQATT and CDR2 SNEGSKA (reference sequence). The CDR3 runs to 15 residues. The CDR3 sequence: CSARDALAVQETQYF. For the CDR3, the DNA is TGCAGTGCTAGAGATGCACTAGCGGTACAAGAGACCCAGTACTTC.

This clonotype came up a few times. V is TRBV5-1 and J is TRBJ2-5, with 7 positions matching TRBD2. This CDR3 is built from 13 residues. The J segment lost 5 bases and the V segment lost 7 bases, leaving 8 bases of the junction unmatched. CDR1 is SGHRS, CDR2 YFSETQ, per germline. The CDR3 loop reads CASFRTREETQYF. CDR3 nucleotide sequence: TGCGCCAGCTTCCGGACTAGGGAGGAGACCCAGTACTTC.

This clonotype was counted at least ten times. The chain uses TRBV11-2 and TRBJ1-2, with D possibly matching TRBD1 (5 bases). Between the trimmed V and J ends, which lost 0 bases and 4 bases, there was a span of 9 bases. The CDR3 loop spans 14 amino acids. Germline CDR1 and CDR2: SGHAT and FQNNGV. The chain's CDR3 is CASSLDRGGYGYTF. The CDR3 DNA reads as TGTGCCAGCAGCTTAGATCGGGGGGGCTATGGCTACACCTTC.

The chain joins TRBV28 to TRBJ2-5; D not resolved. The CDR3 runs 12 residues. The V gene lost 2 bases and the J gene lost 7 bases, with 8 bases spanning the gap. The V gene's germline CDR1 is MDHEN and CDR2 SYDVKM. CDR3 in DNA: TGTGCCAGCAGTTTACAGCCACGGACCCAGTACTTC. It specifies CASSLQPRTQYF.

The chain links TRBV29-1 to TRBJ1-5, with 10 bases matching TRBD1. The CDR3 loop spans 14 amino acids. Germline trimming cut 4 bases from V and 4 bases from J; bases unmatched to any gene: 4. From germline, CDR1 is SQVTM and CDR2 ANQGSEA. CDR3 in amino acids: CSVVDRGPNQPQHF. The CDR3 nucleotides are TGCAGCGTTGTTGACAGGGGGCCGAATCAGCCCCAGCATTTT.

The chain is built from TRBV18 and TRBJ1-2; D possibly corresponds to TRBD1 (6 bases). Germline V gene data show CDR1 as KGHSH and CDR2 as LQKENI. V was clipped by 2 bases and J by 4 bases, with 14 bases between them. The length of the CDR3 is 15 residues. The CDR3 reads CASSPSGGTLYGYTF. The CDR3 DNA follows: TGTGCCAGCTCACCATCGGGGGGGACACTCTATGGCTACACCTTC.

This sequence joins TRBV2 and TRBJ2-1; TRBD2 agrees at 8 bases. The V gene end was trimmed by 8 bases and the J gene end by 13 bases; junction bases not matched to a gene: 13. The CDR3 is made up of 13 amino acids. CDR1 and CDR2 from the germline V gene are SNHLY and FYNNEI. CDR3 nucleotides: TGTGCCAGCGACTCGGGGGGGCCAGAGACCCAGTTCTTC. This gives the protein CASDSGGPETQFF.

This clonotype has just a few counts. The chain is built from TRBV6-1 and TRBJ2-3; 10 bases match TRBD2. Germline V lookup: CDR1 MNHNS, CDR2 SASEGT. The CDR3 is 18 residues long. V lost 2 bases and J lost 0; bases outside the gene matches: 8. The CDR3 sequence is CASSERERGGDSTDTQYF. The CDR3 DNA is TGTGCCAGCAGTGAAAGGGAGCGGGGGGGGGATAGCACAGATACGCAGTATTTT.

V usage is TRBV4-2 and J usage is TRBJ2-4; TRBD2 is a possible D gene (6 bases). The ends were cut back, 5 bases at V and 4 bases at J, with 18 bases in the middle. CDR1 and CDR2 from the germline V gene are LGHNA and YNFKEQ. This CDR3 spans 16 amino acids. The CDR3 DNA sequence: TGTGCCAGCAGCAAAAGCGGGCCGGACTCGAAAAACATTCAGTACTTC. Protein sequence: CASSKSGPDSKNIQYF.

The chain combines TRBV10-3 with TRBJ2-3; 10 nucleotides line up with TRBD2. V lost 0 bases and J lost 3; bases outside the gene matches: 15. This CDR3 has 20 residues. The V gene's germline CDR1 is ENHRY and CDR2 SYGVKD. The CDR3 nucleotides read TGTGCCATCAGTGAGTCCGCTAGCGGGGGAGCCTTGCGCGGGACAGATACGCAGTATTTT. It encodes CAISESASGGALRGTDTQYF.

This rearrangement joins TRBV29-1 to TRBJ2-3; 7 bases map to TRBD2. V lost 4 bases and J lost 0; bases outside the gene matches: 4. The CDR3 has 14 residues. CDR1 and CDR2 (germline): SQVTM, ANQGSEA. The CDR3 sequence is CSVVGRSSTDTQYF. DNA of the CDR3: TGCAGCGTTGTCGGGAGGTCCAGCACAGATACGCAGTATTTT.

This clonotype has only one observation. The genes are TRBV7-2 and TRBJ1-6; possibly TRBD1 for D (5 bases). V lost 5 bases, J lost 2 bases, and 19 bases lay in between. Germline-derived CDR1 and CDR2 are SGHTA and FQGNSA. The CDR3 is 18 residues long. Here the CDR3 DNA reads TGTGCCAGCAGCCCGGGCCGGGGCCTCGACCCCTATAATTCACCCCTCCACTTT. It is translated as CASSPGRGLDPYNSPLHF.

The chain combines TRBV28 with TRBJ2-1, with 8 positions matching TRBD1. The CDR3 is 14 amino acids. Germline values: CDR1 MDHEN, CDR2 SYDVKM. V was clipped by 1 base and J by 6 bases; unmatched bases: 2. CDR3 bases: TGTGCCAGCAGTTTATTGGGACAGGTCAATGAGCAGTTCTTC. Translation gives CASSLLGQVNEQFF.

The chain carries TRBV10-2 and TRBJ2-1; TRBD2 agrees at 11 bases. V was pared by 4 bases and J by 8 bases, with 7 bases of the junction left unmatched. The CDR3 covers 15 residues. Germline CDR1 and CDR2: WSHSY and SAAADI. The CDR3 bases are TGCGCCAGCAGTGGAACTAGCGGGGGTGTGGATGAGCAGTTCTTC. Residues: CASSGTSGGVDEQFF.

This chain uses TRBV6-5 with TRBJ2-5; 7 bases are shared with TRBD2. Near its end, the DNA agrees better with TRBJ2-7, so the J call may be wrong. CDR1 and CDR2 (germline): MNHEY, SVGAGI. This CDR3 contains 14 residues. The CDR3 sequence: CASTRGGAGYEQYF. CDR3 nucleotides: TGTGCCAGTACACGGGGAGGGGCTGGGTACGAGCAGTACTTC.

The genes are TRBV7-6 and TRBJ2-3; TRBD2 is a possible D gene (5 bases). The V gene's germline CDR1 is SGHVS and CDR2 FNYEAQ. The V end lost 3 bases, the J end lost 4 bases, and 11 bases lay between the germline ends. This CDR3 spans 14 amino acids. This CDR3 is CASSLGASADTQYF. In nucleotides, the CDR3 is TGTGCCAGCAGCTTGGGAGCTTCGGCAGATACGCAGTATTTT.

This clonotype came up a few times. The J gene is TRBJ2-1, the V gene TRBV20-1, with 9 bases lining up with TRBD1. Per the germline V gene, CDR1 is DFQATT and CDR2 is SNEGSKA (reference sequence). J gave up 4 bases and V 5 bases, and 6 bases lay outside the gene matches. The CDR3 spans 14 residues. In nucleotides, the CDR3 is TGCAGTGCTCCCGGGACAGGGTCATACAATGAGCAGTTCTTC. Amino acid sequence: CSAPGTGSYNEQFF.

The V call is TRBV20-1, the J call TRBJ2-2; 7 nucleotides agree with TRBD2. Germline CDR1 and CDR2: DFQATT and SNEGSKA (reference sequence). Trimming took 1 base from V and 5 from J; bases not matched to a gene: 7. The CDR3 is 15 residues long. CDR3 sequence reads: CSARGERGGTGELFF. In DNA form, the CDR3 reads TGCAGTGCTAGAGGGGAGCGGGGTGGTACCGGGGAGCTGTTTTTT.

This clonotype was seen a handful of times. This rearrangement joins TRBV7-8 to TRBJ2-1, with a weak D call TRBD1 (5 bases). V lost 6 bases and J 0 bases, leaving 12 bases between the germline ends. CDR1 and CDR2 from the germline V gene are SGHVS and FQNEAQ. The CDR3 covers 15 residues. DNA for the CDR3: TGTGCCAGCAGGCCAGGGATCAGCTCCTACAATGAGCAGTTCTTC. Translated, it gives CASRPGISSYNEQFF. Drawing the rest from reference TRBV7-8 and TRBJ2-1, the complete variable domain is GAGVSQSPRYKVAKRGQDVALRCDPISGHVSLFWYQQALGQGPEFLTYFQNEAQLDKSGLPSDRFFAERPEGSVSTLKIQRTQQEDSAVYLCASRPGISSYNEQFFGPGTRLTVL.

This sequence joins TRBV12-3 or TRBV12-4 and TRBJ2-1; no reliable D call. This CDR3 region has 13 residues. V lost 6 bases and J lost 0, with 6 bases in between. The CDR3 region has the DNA TGTGCCAGCAGCTCCTTCTCCTACAATGAGCAGTTCTTC. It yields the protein CASSSFSYNEQFF.

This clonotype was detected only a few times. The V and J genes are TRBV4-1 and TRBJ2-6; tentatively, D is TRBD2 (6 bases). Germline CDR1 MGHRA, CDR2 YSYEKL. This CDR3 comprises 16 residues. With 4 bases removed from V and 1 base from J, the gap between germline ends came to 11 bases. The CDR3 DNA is TGCGCCAGCAGCCGCCACGGGGGATCTGGGGCCAACGTCCTGACTTTC. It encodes CASSRHGGSGANVLTF.

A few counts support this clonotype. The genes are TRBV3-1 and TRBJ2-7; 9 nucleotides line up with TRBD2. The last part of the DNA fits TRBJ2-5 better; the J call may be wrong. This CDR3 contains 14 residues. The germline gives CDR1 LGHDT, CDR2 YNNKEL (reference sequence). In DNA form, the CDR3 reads TGTGCCAGCAGTCCGACGGGACTAGCTGAGACCCAGTACTTC. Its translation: CASSPTGLAETQYF.

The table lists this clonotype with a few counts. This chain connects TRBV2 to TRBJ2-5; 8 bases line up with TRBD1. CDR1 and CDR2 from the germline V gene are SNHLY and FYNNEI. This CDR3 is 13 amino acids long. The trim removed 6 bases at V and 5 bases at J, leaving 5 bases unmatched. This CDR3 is CASRFYRGETQYF. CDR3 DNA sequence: TGTGCCAGCAGGTTCTACAGGGGGGAGACCCAGTACTTC.

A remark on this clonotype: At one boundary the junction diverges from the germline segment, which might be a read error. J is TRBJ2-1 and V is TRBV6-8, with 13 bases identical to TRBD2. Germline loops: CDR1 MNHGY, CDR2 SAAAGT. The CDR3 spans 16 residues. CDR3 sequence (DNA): TGTGCTTCTCATAGGGGACTAGCGGGGTCCTACGATGAGCAGTTCTTC. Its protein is CASHRGLAGSYDEQFF.

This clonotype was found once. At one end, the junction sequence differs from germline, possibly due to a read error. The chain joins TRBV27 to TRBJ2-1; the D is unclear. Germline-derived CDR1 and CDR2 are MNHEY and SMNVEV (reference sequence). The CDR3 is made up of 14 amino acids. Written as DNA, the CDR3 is TGTGCCAGCAGTTTTGGCAGCTCCTGCAATGAGCAGTTCTTC. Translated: CASSFGSSCNEQFF.

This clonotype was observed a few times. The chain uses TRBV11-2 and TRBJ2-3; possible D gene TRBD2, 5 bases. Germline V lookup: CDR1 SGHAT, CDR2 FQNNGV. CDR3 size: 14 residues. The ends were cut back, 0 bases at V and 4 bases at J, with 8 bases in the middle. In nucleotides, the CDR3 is TGTGCCAGCAGCTTAGATGGGCGGGCAGATACGCAGTATTTT. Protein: CASSLDGRADTQYF.

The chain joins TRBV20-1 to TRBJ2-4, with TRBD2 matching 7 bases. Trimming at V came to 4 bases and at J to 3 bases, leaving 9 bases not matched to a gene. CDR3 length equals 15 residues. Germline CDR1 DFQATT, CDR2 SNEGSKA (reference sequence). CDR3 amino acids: CSATRAGDVKNIQYF. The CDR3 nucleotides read TGCAGTGCTACTCGCGCGGGGGATGTCAAAAACATTCAGTACTTC.

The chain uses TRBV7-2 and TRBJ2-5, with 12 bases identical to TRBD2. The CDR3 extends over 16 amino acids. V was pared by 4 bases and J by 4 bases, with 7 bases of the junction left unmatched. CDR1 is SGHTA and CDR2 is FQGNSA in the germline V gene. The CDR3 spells CASSSKTSGGLETQYF. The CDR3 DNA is TGTGCCAGCAGCTCGAAGACTAGCGGGGGACTAGAGACCCAGTACTTC.

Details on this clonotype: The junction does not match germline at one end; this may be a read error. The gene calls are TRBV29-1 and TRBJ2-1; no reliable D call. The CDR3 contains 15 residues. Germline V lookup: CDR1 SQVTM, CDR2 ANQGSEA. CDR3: CSVAPRLANWNEQFF. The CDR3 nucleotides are TGCAGTGTTGCCCCCCGACTCGCCAATTGGAATGAGCAGTTCTTC.

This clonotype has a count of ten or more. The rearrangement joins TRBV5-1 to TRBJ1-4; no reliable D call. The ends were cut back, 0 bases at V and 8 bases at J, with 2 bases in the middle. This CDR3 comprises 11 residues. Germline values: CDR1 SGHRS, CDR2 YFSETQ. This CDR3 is CASSLDEKLFF. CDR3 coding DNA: TGCGCCAGCAGCTTGGACGAAAAACTGTTTTTT.